The clone carrying this T cell receptor beta chain was counted at least ten times. Its antigen is as yet unknown. The sample originates from a study of T-cell reconstitution after alpha-beta-depleted transplantation in children. Findings of the study overall: T-cell counts and diversity at one year post-transplant came mainly from newly produced T cells.

Preparing the TCRbeta library involved the use of unique molecular identifiers. TCRdb used MiXCR to reprocess the PCR reads, holding one entry per CDR3 protein. The sample includes approximately 200,000 distinct CDR3 sequences, just under 6.5% of them seen just once. The sequence was collected from a girl under three years old with combined immunodeficiency, due to receive a stem cell transplant. The starting material was PBMCs, obtained before TCRalphabeta/CD19-depleted stem cell transplant.

The CDR3 DNA reads TGTGCCAGCAGCCAAGGCGAGCAGCGGGGGGGCCGTAAGCTAAAGACCCAGTACTTC. Amino acid sequence: CASSQGEQRGGRKLKTQYF. The rearrangement links TRBV4-2 to TRBJ2-5; TRBD2 matches 10 bases. V lost 1 base to trimming and J lost 6 bases; unmatched junction nucleotides: 17. The CDR3 covers 19 residues. Germline-derived CDR1 and CDR2 are LGHNA and YNFKEQ.